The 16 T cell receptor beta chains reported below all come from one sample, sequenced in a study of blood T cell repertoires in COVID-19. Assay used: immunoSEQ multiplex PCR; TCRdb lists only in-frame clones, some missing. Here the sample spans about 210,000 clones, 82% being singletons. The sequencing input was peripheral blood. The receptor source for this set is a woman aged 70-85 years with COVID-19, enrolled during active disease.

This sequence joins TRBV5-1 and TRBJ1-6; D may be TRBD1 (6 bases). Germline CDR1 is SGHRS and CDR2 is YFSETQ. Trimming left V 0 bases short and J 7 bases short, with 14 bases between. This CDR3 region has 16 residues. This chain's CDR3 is CASSLGGRGRNSPLHF. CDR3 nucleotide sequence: TGCGCCAGCAGCTTGGGAGGCAGGGGTAGAAATTCACCCCTCCACTTT.

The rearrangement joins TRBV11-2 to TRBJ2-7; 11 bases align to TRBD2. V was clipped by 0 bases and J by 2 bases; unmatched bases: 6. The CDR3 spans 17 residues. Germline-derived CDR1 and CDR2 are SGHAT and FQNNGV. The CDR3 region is CASSLDSGTSGAYEQYF. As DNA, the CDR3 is TGTGCCAGCAGCTTAGATTCCGGGACTAGCGGCGCCTACGAGCAGTACTTC.

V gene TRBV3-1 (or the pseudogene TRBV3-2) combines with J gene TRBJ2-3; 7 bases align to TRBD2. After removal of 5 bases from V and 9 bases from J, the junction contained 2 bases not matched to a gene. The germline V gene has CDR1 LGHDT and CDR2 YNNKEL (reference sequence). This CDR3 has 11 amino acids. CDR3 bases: TGTGCCAGCAGCTCGACTAGCACGCAGTATTTT. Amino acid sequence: CASSSTSTQYF.

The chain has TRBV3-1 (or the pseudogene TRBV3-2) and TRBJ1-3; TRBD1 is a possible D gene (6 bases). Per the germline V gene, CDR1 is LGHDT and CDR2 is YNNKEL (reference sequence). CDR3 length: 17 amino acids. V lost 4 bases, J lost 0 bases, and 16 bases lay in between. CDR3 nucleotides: TGTGCCAGCAGCCCACTACCGACAGGACTCTCTGGAAACACCATATATTTT. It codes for CASSPLPTGLSGNTIYF.

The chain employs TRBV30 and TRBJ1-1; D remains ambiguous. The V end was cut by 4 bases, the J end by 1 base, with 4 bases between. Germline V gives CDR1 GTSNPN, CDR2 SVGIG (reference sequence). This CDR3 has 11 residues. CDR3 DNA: TGTGCCTGGATAGAGAACACTGAAGCTTTCTTT. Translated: CAWIENTEAFF.

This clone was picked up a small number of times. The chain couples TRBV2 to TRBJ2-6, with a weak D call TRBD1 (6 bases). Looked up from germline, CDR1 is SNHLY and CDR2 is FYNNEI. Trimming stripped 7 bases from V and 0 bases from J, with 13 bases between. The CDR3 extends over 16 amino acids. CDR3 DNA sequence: TGTGCCAGCACCTTTGGACAGTCCTCTGGGGCCAACGTCCTGACTTTC. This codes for CASTFGQSSGANVLTF.

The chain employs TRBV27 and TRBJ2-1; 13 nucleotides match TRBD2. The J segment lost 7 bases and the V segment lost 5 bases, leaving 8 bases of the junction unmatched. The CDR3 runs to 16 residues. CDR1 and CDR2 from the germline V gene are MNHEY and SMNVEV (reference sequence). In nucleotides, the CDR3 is TGTGCCAGCAGTGGGAGACTAGCGGGAGGTATGAATGAGCAGTTCTTC. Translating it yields CASSGRLAGGMNEQFF.

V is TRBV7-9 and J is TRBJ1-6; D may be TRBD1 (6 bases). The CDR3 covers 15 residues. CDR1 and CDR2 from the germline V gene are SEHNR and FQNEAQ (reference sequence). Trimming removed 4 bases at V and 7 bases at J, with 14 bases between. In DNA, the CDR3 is TGTGCCAGCAGCTCATCGGACAGTAAGAATTCACCCCTCCACTTT. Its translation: CASSSSDSKNSPLHF.

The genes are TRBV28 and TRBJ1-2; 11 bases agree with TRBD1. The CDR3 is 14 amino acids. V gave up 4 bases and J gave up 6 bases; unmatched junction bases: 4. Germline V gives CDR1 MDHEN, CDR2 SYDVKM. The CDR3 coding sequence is TGTGCCAGCAGTTGGGACAGGGGGATTCATGGCTACACCTTC. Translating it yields CASSWDRGIHGYTF.

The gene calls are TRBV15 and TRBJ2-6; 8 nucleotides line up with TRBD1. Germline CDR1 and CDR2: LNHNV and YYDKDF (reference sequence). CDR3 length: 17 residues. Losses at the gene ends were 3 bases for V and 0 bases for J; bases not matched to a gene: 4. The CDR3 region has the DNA TGTGCCACCAGCAGGGACAGGGATAGCTCTGGGGCCAACGTCCTGACTTTC. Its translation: CATSRDRDSSGANVLTF.

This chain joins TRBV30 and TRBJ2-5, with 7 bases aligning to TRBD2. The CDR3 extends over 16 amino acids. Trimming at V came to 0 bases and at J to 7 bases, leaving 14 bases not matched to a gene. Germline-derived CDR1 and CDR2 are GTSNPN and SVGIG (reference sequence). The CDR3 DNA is TGTGCCTGGAGTGTCGGGTTCCCGGGGGGAGCAGGGACCCAGTACTTC. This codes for CAWSVGFPGGAGTQYF. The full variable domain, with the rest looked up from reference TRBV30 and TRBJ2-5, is SQTIHQWPATLVQPVGSPLSLECTVEGTSNPNLYWYRQAAGRGLQLLFYSVGIGQISSEVPQNLSASRPQDRQFILSSKKLLLSDSGFYLCAWSVGFPGGAGTQYFGPGTRLLVL.

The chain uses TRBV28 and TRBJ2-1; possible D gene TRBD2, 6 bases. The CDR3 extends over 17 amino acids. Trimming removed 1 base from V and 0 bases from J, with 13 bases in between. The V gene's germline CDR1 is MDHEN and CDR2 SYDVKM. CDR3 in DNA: TGTGCCAGCAGTTTATACCGGGGACTGAGCTCCTACAATGAGCAGTTCTTC. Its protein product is CASSLYRGLSSYNEQFF.

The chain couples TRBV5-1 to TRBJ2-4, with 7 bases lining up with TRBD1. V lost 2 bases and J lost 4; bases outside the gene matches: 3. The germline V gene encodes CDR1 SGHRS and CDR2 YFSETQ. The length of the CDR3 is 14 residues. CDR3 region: CASSFGTEKNIQYF. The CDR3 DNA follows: TGCGCCAGCAGCTTTGGGACAGAAAAAAACATTCAGTACTTC.

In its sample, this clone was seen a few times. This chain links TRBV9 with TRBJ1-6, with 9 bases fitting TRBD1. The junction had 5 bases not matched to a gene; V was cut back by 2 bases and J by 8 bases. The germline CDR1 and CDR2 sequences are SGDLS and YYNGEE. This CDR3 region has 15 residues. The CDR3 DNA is TGTGCCAGCAGCGTGGCGGGACAGGGAGATTCACCCCTCCACTTT. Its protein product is CASSVAGQGDSPLHF.

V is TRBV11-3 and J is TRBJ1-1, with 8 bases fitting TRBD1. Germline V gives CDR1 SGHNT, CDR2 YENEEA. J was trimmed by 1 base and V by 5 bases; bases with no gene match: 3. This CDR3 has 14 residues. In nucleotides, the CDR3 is TGTGCCAGCAGCACAGGGGGGAAGAACACTGAAGCTTTCTTT. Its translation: CASSTGGKNTEAFF.

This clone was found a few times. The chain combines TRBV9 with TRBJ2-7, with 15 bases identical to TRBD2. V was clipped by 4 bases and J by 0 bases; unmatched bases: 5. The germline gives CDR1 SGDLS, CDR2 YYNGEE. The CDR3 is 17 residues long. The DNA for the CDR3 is TGTGCCAGCAGCACAGGACTAGCGGGAGGGCCCTCCTACGAGCAGTACTTC. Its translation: CASSTGLAGGPSYEQYF.